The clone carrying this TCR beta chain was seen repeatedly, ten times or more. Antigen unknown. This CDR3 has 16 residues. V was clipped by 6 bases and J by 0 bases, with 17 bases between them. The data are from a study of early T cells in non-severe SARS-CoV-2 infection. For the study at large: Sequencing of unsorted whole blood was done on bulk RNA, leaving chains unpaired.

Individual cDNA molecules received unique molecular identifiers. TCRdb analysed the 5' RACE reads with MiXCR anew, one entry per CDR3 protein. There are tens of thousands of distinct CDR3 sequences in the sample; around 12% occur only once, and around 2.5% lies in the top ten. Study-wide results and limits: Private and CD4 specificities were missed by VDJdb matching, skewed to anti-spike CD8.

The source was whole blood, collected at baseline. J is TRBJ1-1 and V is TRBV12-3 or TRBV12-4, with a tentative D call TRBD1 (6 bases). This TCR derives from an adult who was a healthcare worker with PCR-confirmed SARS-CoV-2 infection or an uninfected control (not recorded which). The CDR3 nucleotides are TGTGCCAGCAGCCTATACAGGGTCAGACTGAACACTGAAGCTTTCTTT. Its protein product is CASSLYRVRLNTEAFF.